This is a list of T cell receptor beta chains from one sample in a study of blood T cell repertoires in COVID-19. TCRdb keeps only in-frame clones here, not all; method: immunoSEQ multiplex PCR. Altogether under 150,000 clones are present, more than 75% being singletons, with the ten largest covering about a sixth. The sequenced material came from peripheral blood. The receptors come from a woman between 50 and 59 years old who had recovered from COVID-19. The conserved cysteine and the conserved F or W are not part of the CDR3 here.

v_gene	j_gene	CDR3aa
TRBV7-8	TRBJ2-2	ASSSSGVNTGELF
TRBV7-9	TRBJ1-1	ASSLESSHRGF
TRBV7-5	TRBJ2-7	ARSSQGDIGNYEQY
TRBV5-1	TRBJ2-1	ASSPLAGNYNEQF
TRBV5-5	TRBJ2-3	ASSGGDRRTDTQY
TRBV9	TRBJ2-1	ASSVVSSHEQF
TRBV6-6	TRBJ1-2	ASSYSRGQGGNGYT
TRBV7-9	TRBJ2-4	ASSLGTGKGIQY
TRBV5-1	TRBJ1-1	ASSFNPTGGSTEAF
TRBV11-2	TRBJ2-1	ASSVAPGGEQF
TRBV21-1	TRBJ2-3	ASSKAEAYPSTDTQY
TRBV6-5	TRBJ2-7	ASSWTGGSYEQY
TRBV25-1	TRBJ1-1	ASSERDSQLLAAEAF
TRBV18	TRBJ2-2	ASSPQEKGTGELF
TRBV7-9	TRBJ1-2	ASSVNRGGGDGYT
TRBV9	TRBJ2-3	ASSVVGEVGTQY
TRBV3-1/TRBV3-2	TRBJ1-1	ASSQGWGRNTEAF
TRBV7-3	TRBJ1-2	ASSLRPGGYGYT
TRBV2	TRBJ2-7	ASSEGYGYEQY
TRBV5-1	TRBJ1-1	ASSSQGASTEAF
TRBV2	TRBJ2-7	ASKDYALGLGEQY
TRBV29-1	TRBJ2-1	SVGTGGFPNEQF